Given below is one TCR beta chain in context. Clones were read by immunoSEQ multiplex PCR, and TCRdb kept only the in-frame ones, dropping some. The sample includes over 60,000 clones, 60% to 80% of them seen just once. No patient escaped relapse after autologous stem cell transplantation, and brentuximab vedotin exposure varied. Germline V gives CDR1 SGHVS, CDR2 FNYEAQ. V lost 4 bases to trimming and J lost 4 bases, with 10 bases between them. The CDR3 covers 14 residues. The data were obtained in a study of PD-1 blockade in classical Hodgkin lymphoma. The sample here was peripheral blood mononuclear cells (PBMCs), taken before the second cycle of nivolumab. The chain employs TRBV7-6 and TRBJ2-2, with D perhaps matching TRBD2 (5 bases). The clonotype comes from a human donor with classical Hodgkin lymphoma. Here the CDR3 DNA reads TGTGCCAGCAGCTCGATGGGAGCCACCGGGGAGCTGTTTTTT. This encodes CASSSMGATGELFF.